The 24 T cell receptor beta chains below come from one sample, sequenced in a study of cytomegalovirus exposure and HLA in healthy donors. The PCR contained 60 Vbeta and 13 Jbeta primers. Some clones are missing from TCRdb's copy, which holds only in-frame ones; the method was immunoSEQ multiplex PCR. The sample lists about 130,000 clones, around 77% occurring once. Sequencing input: PBMCs. The receptors were sampled from a man aged 25 to 40 in good health and CMV-seronegative.

The chain links TRBV4-2 to TRBJ2-6; 14 bases fit TRBD2. With 8 bases clipped from V and 0 bases from J, the junction kept 0 bases outside the gene matches. Germline V gene data show CDR1 as LGHNA and CDR2 as YNFKEQ. The CDR3 runs 16 residues. This CDR3 reads CASGTSGGSGANVLTF. DNA for the CDR3: TGTGCCAGCGGGACTAGCGGGGGCTCTGGGGCCAACGTCCTGACTTTC.

The J gene is TRBJ2-1, the V gene TRBV11-1; possibly TRBD2 for D (5 bases). Germline V gene lookup returns CDR1 SGHAT and CDR2 FQDESV (reference sequence). V gave up 5 bases and J gave up 3 bases, with 5 bases separating them. The CDR3 is made up of 12 amino acids. The chain's CDR3 is CASSRDYNEQFF. The DNA for the CDR3 is TGTGCCAGCAGCCGGGACTACAATGAGCAGTTCTTC.

J is TRBJ1-1 and V is TRBV28; D perhaps matches TRBD1 (6 bases). V lost 4 bases and J 10 bases, leaving 16 bases between the germline ends. The CDR3 extends over 13 amino acids. Per germline, CDR1 MDHEN and CDR2 SYDVKM. The CDR3 DNA reads TGTGCCAGCAGTTCCCCTCAGGGGCTCCTAGCTTTCTTT. Protein: CASSSPQGLLAFF.

The V gene is TRBV30, the J gene TRBJ2-1; 7 positions agree with TRBD2. V lost 8 bases and J lost 1; bases outside the gene matches: 11. CDR1 is GTSNPN and CDR2 is SVGIG in the germline V gene (reference sequence). This CDR3 region has 15 residues. The CDR3 here is CATQMGRESYNEQFF. In DNA, the CDR3 is TGTGCCACACAAATGGGGCGGGAGTCCTACAATGAGCAGTTCTTC.

The CDR3 DNA reads as TGTGCCAGCAGCCCCCTAGCGGCCTCCTACAATGAGCAGTTCTTC. It codes for CASSPLAASYNEQFF. The rearrangement uses TRBV7-2 and TRBJ2-1; 7 nucleotides align to TRBD2. This CDR3 has 15 residues. V lost 5 bases, J lost 0 bases, and 4 bases stayed unmatched. From germline, CDR1 is SGHTA and CDR2 FQGNSA.

J is TRBJ2-2 and V is TRBV5-4, with 7 bases matching TRBD1. Trimming cost V 4 bases and J 1 base; bases outside gene matches: 4. In germline, CDR1 is SGHNT, CDR2 YYREEE (reference sequence). CDR3 length equals 15 residues. Here the CDR3 DNA reads TGTGCCAGCAGCAAGGGGGCGGGGAACACCGGGGAGCTGTTTTTT. The encoded protein is CASSKGAGNTGELFF.

The chain employs TRBV28 and TRBJ1-5; D is undetermined. CDR3 length: 13 residues. The V gene's germline CDR1 is MDHEN and CDR2 SYDVKM. V was shortened by 2 bases and J by 6 bases, with 8 bases between the two germline ends. The CDR3 bases are TGTGCCAGCAGTTTACTCACCAGTCAGCCCCAGCATTTT. Translation: CASSLLTSQPQHF. Full variable domain (rest looked up from reference TRBV28 and TRBJ1-5): DVKVTQSSRYLVKRTGEKVFLECVQDMDHENMFWYRQDPGLGLRLIYFSYDVKMKEKGDIPEGYSVSREKKERFSLILESASTNQTSMYLCASSLLTSQPQHFGDGTRLSIL.

Only one count was recorded for this clone. V gene TRBV7-9 combines with J gene TRBJ2-7; TRBD1 is a possible D gene (5 bases). V was pared by 0 bases and J by 1 base, with 10 bases between. The CDR3 spans 15 residues. CDR1 and CDR2 from the germline V gene are SEHNR and FQNEAQ (reference sequence). CDR3 residues: CASSLATDSSYEQYF. In DNA form, the CDR3 reads TGTGCCAGCAGCTTAGCGACAGACAGTTCCTACGAGCAGTACTTC.

V and J are TRBV5-1 and TRBJ2-5; 10 bases match TRBD2. CDR3 length: 16 residues. The germline V gene has CDR1 SGHRS and CDR2 YFSETQ. Trimming cost V 1 base and J 1 base; bases outside gene matches: 4. This CDR3 is CASSLSSGRPQETQYF. In DNA form, the CDR3 reads TGCGCCAGCAGCTTGTCTAGCGGGAGACCCCAAGAGACCCAGTACTTC.

This clone was picked up a small number of times. This chain connects TRBV18 to TRBJ2-2; D not certain. Deletions cut 6 bases from V and 5 bases from J, with 4 bases between. Germline V lookup: CDR1 KGHSH, CDR2 LQKENI. The CDR3 covers 11 residues. The CDR3 here is CASSETGELFF. The CDR3 nucleotides read TGTGCCAGCTCGGAGACCGGGGAGCTGTTTTTT.

This clone was seen a single time. The chain carries TRBV19 and TRBJ1-1; perhaps TRBD1 as D (5 bases). There are 12 residues in the CDR3. Germline-derived CDR1 and CDR2 are LNHDA and SQIVND (reference sequence). Between the trimmed V and J ends, which lost 7 bases and 2 bases, there was a span of 8 bases. DNA of the CDR3: TGTGCCAGTACGCAGGGAAACACTGAAGCTTTCTTT. This gives the protein CASTQGNTEAFF.

The chain links TRBV10-2 to TRBJ2-1, with TRBD2 matching over 15 bases. The CDR3 has 17 residues. Germline CDR1 WSHSY, CDR2 SAAADI. Trimming cost V 7 bases and J 4 bases; bases outside gene matches: 8. The CDR3 spells CASNSGTSGRTYNEQFF. The CDR3 nucleotides read TGCGCCAGCAACTCCGGGACTAGCGGGAGGACTTACAATGAGCAGTTCTTC.

The chain recombines TRBV18 with TRBJ1-5; TRBD1 matches at 7 bases. This CDR3 is built from 14 residues. Germline V CDR1 and CDR2: KGHSH, LQKENI. The J segment lost 5 bases and the V segment lost 2 bases, leaving 3 bases of the junction unmatched. CDR3 DNA sequence: TGTGCCAGCTCACCAACAGGGGTGGATCAGCCCCAGCATTTT. This translates into CASSPTGVDQPQHF.

The rearrangement links TRBV29-1 to TRBJ2-2; 10 nucleotides agree with TRBD1. V shed 2 bases, J shed 5 bases, and the junction held 2 bases outside the gene matches. The CDR3 is 14 amino acids. In germline, CDR1 is SQVTM, CDR2 ANQGSEA. The CDR3 DNA reads TGCAGCGTTGAAAGGACAGGGGGAACCGGGGAGCTGTTTTTT. Its translation is CSVERTGGTGELFF.

This clone was counted once. CDR3: CASSLKSGEQYF. CDR3 bases: TGTGCCAGCAGCCTCAAATCGGGAGAGCAGTACTTC. The gene calls are TRBV7-2 and TRBJ2-7; D may be TRBD2 (5 bases). CDR1 SGHTA and CDR2 FQGNSA come from the germline V gene. Trimming cost V 5 bases and J 7 bases, with 12 bases left between them. This CDR3 comprises 12 residues.

This clone was observed a single time. The chain carries TRBV11-1 and TRBJ2-7; D may be TRBD1 (6 bases). CDR1 and CDR2 (germline): SGHAT, FQDESV (reference sequence). The CDR3 length is 13 residues. V was trimmed by 5 bases and J by 3 bases, leaving 11 bases between them. CDR3: CASSKDSIYEQYF. DNA for the CDR3: TGTGCCAGCAGCAAGGACAGTATCTACGAGCAGTACTTC.

The rearrangement links TRBV18 to TRBJ2-7, with 7 bases lining up with TRBD2. This CDR3 contains 16 residues. Looked up from germline, CDR1 is KGHSH and CDR2 is LQKENI. Trimming took 0 bases from V and 2 from J; bases not matched to a gene: 7. The CDR3 DNA sequence: TGTGCCAGCTCACCACCGGGGAAGCGGGGAACCTACGAGCAGTACTTC. The encoded protein is CASSPPGKRGTYEQYF.

The chain joins TRBV5-3 to TRBJ2-7; 8 bases are a match to TRBD1. TRBV5-3 is assigned to the ORF class and has an uncertain function. Unmatched junction bases numbered 15, after V lost 5 bases and J lost 2 bases. The CDR3 is 17 residues long. The CDR3 coding sequence is TGTGCCAGAAGACCCTGTGACCGGGACAGGTTAACCTACGAGCAGTACTTC. Its protein is CARRPCDRDRLTYEQYF.

Worth noting for this clone: A read error may account for a junction end that differs from germline. The sample contains more than one DNA sequence encoding this CDR3. The rearrangement uses TRBV19 and TRBJ1-3, with D possibly matching TRBD1 (5 bases). Germline CDR1 reads LNHDA; CDR2 reads SQIVND (reference sequence). CDR3 size: 15 residues. Here the CDR3 DNA reads TGCGCCAGTAGTATGGGGCTTTTGGCTGGAAACACCATATATTTT. Residues: CASSMGLLAGNTIYF.

The rearrangement joins TRBV19 to TRBJ2-5, with 8 bases identical to TRBD1. The DNA end is a closer match to TRBJ2-7, so the J assignment may be wrong. The length of the CDR3 is 17 residues. Looked up from germline, CDR1 is LNHDA and CDR2 is SQIVND (reference sequence). CDR3 amino acids: CASSIVKDRVGPYEQYF. The CDR3 bases are TGTGCCAGTAGTATAGTCAAGGACAGGGTAGGGCCCTACGAGCAGTACTTC.

This clone was detected only once. The genes are TRBV5-1 and TRBJ2-3, with D possibly being TRBD2 (5 bases). Trimming removed 4 bases at V and 2 bases at J, with 20 bases between. Germline CDR1 and CDR2: SGHRS and YFSETQ. This CDR3 has 17 amino acids. CDR3 amino acids: CASSLKVERRHTDTQYF. The CDR3 DNA sequence: TGCGCCAGCAGCCTCAAGGTGGAGCGGAGACACACAGATACGCAGTATTTT.

This chain joins TRBV27 and TRBJ2-1; TRBD2 agrees at 10 bases. Germline V CDR1 and CDR2: MNHEY, SMNVEV (reference sequence). The CDR3 loop spans 15 amino acids. The V gene end was trimmed by 5 bases and the J gene end by 8 bases; junction bases not matched to a gene: 9. The CDR3 nucleotides read TGTGCCAGCAGTCCGCAGACTAGCGGGTACCATGAGCAGTTCTTC. Translation: CASSPQTSGYHEQFF.

This rearrangement joins TRBV27 to TRBJ2-7; D is possibly TRBD2 (6 bases). The CDR3 totals 16 residues. Germline CDR1 reads MNHEY; CDR2 reads SMNVEV (reference sequence). V was clipped by 0 bases and J by 5 bases, with 17 bases between them. DNA of the CDR3: TGTGCCAGCAGTTTATCGCTCGGGGCAGGGAGGAACGAGCAGTACTTC. Translated, it gives CASSLSLGAGRNEQYF.

V and J are TRBV7-9 and TRBJ1-3, with a tentative D call TRBD1 (6 bases). The V gene's germline CDR1 is SEHNR and CDR2 FQNEAQ (reference sequence). V was shortened by 6 bases and J by 11 bases, with 14 bases between the two germline ends. The CDR3 has 12 residues. CDR3 nucleotide sequence: TGTGCCAGCAGAAGCACAGGGAGCTCCATATATTTT. Amino acid sequence: CASRSTGSSIYF.